This entry describes one TCR beta chain. Antigen specificity is unknown. The entry originates in a study of T cell responses to AZD1222 COVID-19 vaccine. In the study overall: Second doses that came at about 4 or about 12 weeks were put together.

TCRdb's copy holds only in-frame clones and misses some; the assay was immunoSEQ multiplex PCR. The sample has 140,000 to 150,000 clones, about 90% seen once. Germline loops: CDR1 SGDLS, CDR2 YYNGEE. CDR3 size: 13 residues. The V end was cut by 0 bases, the J end by 6 bases, with 9 bases between. The study's findings and limits: Spike-specific TCR depth and breadth grew after two AZD1222 doses. Researchers report vaccine-associated CD4 TCRs spanning spike, with dominance at 160-218 and 743-854. The study identified only a handful of AZD1222 recipients as seropositive at baseline.

The sample in question was peripheral blood, obtained on day 0 of AZD1222 vaccination. The source is an adult in good health. The chain uses TRBV9 and TRBJ1-2; D is unclear. The CDR3 DNA sequence: TGTGCCAGCAGCGTAGGGAGGTATGATGGCTACACCTTC. It specifies CASSVGRYDGYTF.